The 16 T cell receptor beta chains listed next were all sequenced from one sample in a study of T cell responses to AZD1222 COVID-19 vaccine. The data were produced by immunoSEQ multiplex PCR, yet TCRdb's version contains in-frame clones alone and is incomplete. The profile covers 100,000 or so clones, with approximately 91% appearing a single time and over 3.5% taken by the ten largest. The sample in question was peripheral blood, obtained on day 0 of AZD1222 vaccination. These receptors were collected from an adult in good health.

The V gene is TRBV7-2, the J gene TRBJ1-2; 11 positions match TRBD1. V lost 5 bases to trimming and J lost 8 bases; unmatched junction nucleotides: 7. CDR3 length: 14 residues. The germline V gene has CDR1 SGHTA and CDR2 FQGNSA. In DNA, the CDR3 is TGTGCCAGCAGCATTGGACAGGGGGCAGAAGGCTACACCTTC. As protein: CASSIGQGAEGYTF.

The rearrangement uses TRBV5-1 and TRBJ2-7; 9 bases agree with TRBD1. The CDR3 spans 15 residues. Germline loops: CDR1 SGHRS, CDR2 YFSETQ. The V gene end was trimmed by 1 base and the J gene end by 7 bases; junction bases not matched to a gene: 9. CDR3 coding DNA: TGCGCCAGCAGCTTGTTCGGACAGGGGTATGTTGAGCAGTACTTC. Its translation: CASSLFGQGYVEQYF.

V usage is TRBV30 and J usage is TRBJ2-3; D is possibly TRBD1 (5 bases). Trimming left V 1 base short and J 5 bases short, with 16 bases between. The CDR3 runs to 15 residues. CDR1 is GTSNPN and CDR2 is SVGIG in the germline V gene (reference sequence). In DNA, the CDR3 is TGTGCCTGGAGTGGAGGCCAGGGAACAAAAGATACGCAGTATTTT. This gives the protein CAWSGGQGTKDTQYF.

V gene TRBV20-1 combines with J gene TRBJ1-6; D might be TRBD1 (6 bases). Germline values: CDR1 DFQATT, CDR2 SNEGSKA (reference sequence). V was shortened by 6 bases and J by 6 bases, with 15 bases between the two germline ends. The CDR3 has 14 residues. Written as DNA, the CDR3 is TGCAGTGCCAGTACAGGGATGAGTAATTCACCCCTCCACTTT. This sequence encodes CSASTGMSNSPLHF.

This clone was seen only once. The rearrangement links TRBV14 to TRBJ1-6; unclear D gene. The germline CDR1 and CDR2 sequences are SGHDN and FVKESK. This CDR3 region has 11 residues. Trimming left V 1 base short and J 13 bases short, with 5 bases between. CDR3 nucleotides: TGTGCCAGCAGCCAAGTTGCCCCCCTCCACTTT. Protein product: CASSQVAPLHF. Supplemented by reference TRBV14 and TRBJ1-6, the full variable domain reads EAGVTQFPSHSVIEKGQTVTLRCDPISGHDNLYWYRRVMGKEIKFLLHFVKESKQDESGMPNNRFLAERTGGTYSTLKVQPAELEDSGVYFCASSQVAPLHFGNGTRLTVT.

This clone appeared a single time. The genes are TRBV5-6 and TRBJ2-7; D remains ambiguous. The V gene's germline CDR1 is SGHDT and CDR2 YYEEEE. CDR3 length: 13 residues. The V gene lost 0 bases and the J gene lost 3 bases, with 7 bases spanning the gap. The CDR3 DNA reads as TGTGCCAGCAGCTTGGTTACTGGCTACGAGCAGTACTTC. This translates into CASSLVTGYEQYF.

This clone has a single count. The chain carries TRBV5-1 and TRBJ1-1, with D unresolved. Trimming removed 1 base at V and 6 bases at J, with 7 bases between. CDR1 is SGHRS, CDR2 YFSETQ, per germline. The CDR3 sequence is 12 residues long. The CDR3 sequence is CASSLIGSEAFF. The CDR3 DNA is TGCGCCAGCAGCTTGATAGGGTCTGAAGCTTTCTTT. Full variable domain (missing parts from reference TRBV5-1 and TRBJ1-1): KAGVTQTPRYLIKTRGQQVTLSCSPISGHRSVSWYQQTPGQGLQFLFEYFSETQRNKGNFPGRFSGRQFSNSRSEMNVSTLELGDSALYLCASSLIGSEAFFGQGTRLTVV.

CDR3 loop: CASSLIPRGTSGGLNYNEQFF. DNA of the CDR3: TGTGCCAGCAGCTTAATCCCACGCGGGACTAGCGGGGGCCTTAATTACAATGAGCAGTTCTTC. The rearrangement links TRBV7-3 to TRBJ2-1; TRBD2 agrees at 14 bases. The germline V gene has CDR1 SGHTA and CDR2 FQGTGA. V shed 1 base and J 4 bases; nucleotides not matched to a gene: 15. This CDR3 spans 21 amino acids.

The chain's CDR3 is CASSVGVGLGNQPQHF. The CDR3, as DNA: TGTGCCAGCAGCGTAGGGGTGGGGCTGGGCAATCAGCCCCAGCATTTT. The gene calls are TRBV9 and TRBJ1-5; maybe TRBD1 (5 bases). V was trimmed by 0 bases and J by 2 bases, leaving 12 bases between them. Germline loops: CDR1 SGDLS, CDR2 YYNGEE. There are 16 residues in the CDR3.

This sequence joins TRBV5-1 and TRBJ2-5; the match to TRBD1 covers 9 bases. Germline CDR1 is SGHRS and CDR2 is YFSETQ. The J segment lost 5 bases and the V segment lost 0 bases, leaving 2 bases of the junction unmatched. The CDR3 is made up of 14 amino acids. CDR3 sequence reads: CASSLDRGLETQYF. The DNA of the CDR3 is TGCGCCAGCAGCTTGGACAGGGGGCTGGAGACCCAGTACTTC.

J is TRBJ1-2 and V is TRBV6-1; possible D gene TRBD1, 6 bases. With 4 bases removed from V and 1 base from J, the gap between germline ends came to 22 bases. The CDR3 length is 18 residues. Per germline, CDR1 MNHNS and CDR2 SASEGT. Here the CDR3 reads CASSAEPGAPYLNYGYTF. The CDR3 bases are TGTGCCAGCAGTGCCGAGCCGGGGGCACCCTACCTTAACTATGGCTACACCTTC.

In this sample, this clone turned up once. The CDR3 DNA reads TGTGCCAGCAGCCCCTCGCTGAGGAACACTGAAGCTTTCTTT. Protein: CASSPSLRNTEAFF. The chain uses TRBV5-6 and TRBJ1-1; no clear D gene. This CDR3 has 14 residues. Germline V CDR1 and CDR2: SGHDT, YYEEEE. The ends were cut back, 4 bases at V and 1 base at J, with 11 bases in the middle.

The chain recombines TRBV10-3 with TRBJ1-2; TRBD1 matches 10 bases. Germline lookup yields CDR1 ENHRY and CDR2 SYGVKD. This CDR3 has 13 amino acids. V was pared by 6 bases and J by 6 bases, with 4 bases of the junction left unmatched. The CDR3 bases are TGTGCCATCAGACCGACAGGGGGCGATGGCTACACCTTC. It translates to CAIRPTGGDGYTF.

This sequence joins TRBV6-5 and TRBJ1-1; TRBD1 is a possible D gene (6 bases). Trimming removed 4 bases from V and 5 bases from J, with 11 bases in between. Germline loops: CDR1 MNHEY, CDR2 SVGAGI. This CDR3 spans 13 amino acids. The CDR3 is CASSSRGRTEAFF. CDR3 nucleotide sequence: TGTGCCAGCAGTTCACGGGGGCGAACTGAAGCTTTCTTT.

This clone was recorded only once. CDR3 region: CASSMGAANTGELFF. The CDR3 nucleotides are TGTGCCAGCAGTATGGGGGCAGCGAACACCGGGGAGCTGTTTTTT. The J gene is TRBJ2-2, the V gene TRBV6-4, with a weak D call TRBD1 (6 bases). V lost 5 bases to trimming and J lost 0 bases, with 10 bases between them. This CDR3 has 15 amino acids. Germline V gives CDR1 MRHNA, CDR2 SNTAGT.

The J gene is TRBJ2-7, the V gene TRBV27; D is perhaps TRBD1 (6 bases). CDR1 is MNHEY, CDR2 SMNVEV, per germline (reference sequence). The ends were cut back, 2 bases at V and 2 bases at J, with 13 bases in the middle. The CDR3 has 15 residues. CDR3 sequence: CASSLHRVWPYEQYF. In DNA, the CDR3 is TGTGCCAGCAGTTTACACAGGGTCTGGCCCTACGAGCAGTACTTC.